The source of this T cell receptor (beta chain) is a study of neurological immune-mediated disorders. The V end was cut by 4 bases, the J end by 8 bases, with 16 bases between. Germline V gives CDR1 SGDLS, CDR2 YYNGEE. The CDR3 loop spans 14 amino acids. One entry per CDR3 protein, called by TCRdb with MiXCR from the 5' RACE reads. This sample has tens of thousands of distinct CDR3 sequences, with about 14% found just once. This clonotype was picked up many times. The V call is TRBV9, the J call TRBJ1-3; the D is unclear. The specimen was PBMCs. The TCR sequence derives from a woman aged 45-65 years in good health. The chain's CDR3 is CASSPGPGGDTIYF. The DNA of the CDR3 is TGTGCCAGCAGCCCGGGCCCGGGAGGCGACACCATATATTTT.